This is a list of T cell receptor gamma chains from one sample in a study of in vitro expanded adult blood gammadelta T cells. Their recognized antigens are unknown. With CATT, TCRdb re-called clones from the 5' RACE reads. This listing includes 55 to 60 gamma-chain clones. The material was gamma-delta T cells from peripheral blood expanded in culture, obtained from an in vitro culture stimulated with Abnoba P. The receptor source for this set is an adult in good health. CDR3s include the opening cysteine and the closing phenylalanine or tryptophan. The order of the fields is clone size, V gene, CDR3 length, J gene, CDR3 protein, CDR3 DNA. Rows may omit the clone size; those that give it use once, few, many or a size class.

.	TRGV9	15	TRGJP	CALWAEELGKKIKVF	TGTGCCTTGTGGGCCGAAGAGTTGGGCAAAAAAATCAAGGTATTT
hyperexpanded	TRGV9	14	TRGJ1/TRGJ2	CALWEVRGVPKKLF	TGTGCCTTGTGGGAGGTGCGAGGCGTACCCAAGAAACTCTTT
hyperexpanded	TRGV9	16	TRGJP	CALWEVRRLGKKIKVF	TGTGCCTTGTGGGAGGTGCGGCGGTTGGGCAAAAAAATCAAGGTATTT
hyperexpanded	TRGV9	16	TRGJP	CALWEVPELGKKIKVF	TGTGCCTTGTGGGAGGTGCCGGAGTTGGGCAAAAAAATCAAGGTATTT
large	TRGV10	11	TRGJP1	CAAWDCWFKIF	TGTGCTGCGTGGGATTGTTGGTTCAAGATATTT
hyperexpanded	TRGV9	16	TRGJP	CALWEVRELGKKIKVF	TGTGCCTTGTGGGAGGTGCGGGAGTTGGGCAAAAAAATCAAGGTATTT
large	TRGV9	16	TRGJP	CALWEVHELGKKIKVF	TGTGCCTTGTGGGAGGTGCATGAGTTGGGCAAAAAAATCAAGGTATTT
large	TRGV9	16	TRGJP	CALWEAKELGKKIKVF	TGTGCCTTGTGGGAGGCTAAAGAGTTGGGCAAAAAAATCAAGGTATTT
hyperexpanded	TRGV2	14	TRGJ1/TRGJ2	CATWDGPRYYKKLF	TGTGCCACCTGGGACGGGCCCCGGTATTATAAGAAACTCTTT
few	TRGV9	16	TRGJP	CALWEIGELGKKIKVF	TGTGCCTTGTGGGAGATCGGGGAGTTGGGCAAAAAAATCAAGGTATTT
hyperexpanded	TRGV9	16	TRGJP	CALWEAQELGKKIKVF	TGTGCCTTGTGGGAGGCGCAAGAGTTGGGCAAAAAAATCAAGGTATTT
hyperexpanded	TRGV9	17	TRGJP	CALWEPTQELGKKIKVF	TGTGCCTTGTGGGAGCCGACTCAAGAGTTGGGCAAAAAAATCAAGGTATTT
.	TRGV9	15	TRGJ1/TRGJ2	CALWEVPFDYYKKLF	TGTGCCTTGTGGGAGGTGCCTTTCGATTATTATAAGAAACTCTTT
hyperexpanded	TRGV9	16	TRGJP	CALWDRTELGKKIKVF	TGTGCCTTGTGGGATAGGACCGAGTTGGGCAAAAAAATCAAGGTATTT
large	TRGV9	16	TRGJP	CALWEVRELGKKIKVF	TGTGCCTTGTGGGAGGTCCGAGAGTTGGGCAAAAAAATCAAGGTATTT
hyperexpanded	TRGV9	17	TRGJP	CALWEVQGELGKKIKVF	TGTGCCTTGTGGGAGGTGCAGGGCGAGTTGGGCAAAAAAATCAAGGTATTT
hyperexpanded	TRGV9	16	TRGJP	CALWEVRELGKKIKVF	TGTGCCTTGTGGGAGGTTAGAGAGTTGGGCAAAAAAATCAAGGTATTT